Below are 11 T cell receptor beta chains sequenced from a single sample in a study of blood T cell repertoires in COVID-19. Libraries were prepared by immunoSEQ multiplex PCR; TCRdb keeps only in-frame clonotypes and omits some of them. The table lists about 200,000 clones, approximately 85% of them singletons. Sequenced material: PBMCs or T cells enriched from blood (not recorded which). All receptors derive from a middle-aged man with acute COVID-19.

This clone was observed a single time. V gene TRBV7-2 combines with J gene TRBJ2-1; 12 bases match TRBD2. Losses at the gene ends were 7 bases for V and 6 bases for J; bases not matched to a gene: 10. From germline, CDR1 is SGHTA and CDR2 FQGNSA. There are 16 residues in the CDR3. The CDR3: CASTTERGLAGNEQFF. CDR3 bases: TGTGCCAGCACTACCGAGAGGGGACTAGCGGGCAATGAGCAGTTCTTC.

The V call is TRBV4-3, the J call TRBJ1-5; D is perhaps TRBD1 (5 bases). Per germline, CDR1 LGHNA and CDR2 YSLEER. V lost 4 bases and J lost 6, with 13 bases in between. The CDR3 extends over 14 amino acids. CDR3 region: CASSPGKGLQPQHF. Here the CDR3 DNA reads TGCGCCAGCAGCCCCGGAAAGGGACTTCAGCCCCAGCATTTT.

This chain connects TRBV28 to TRBJ2-3; 7 nucleotides match TRBD1. Germline CDR1 MDHEN, CDR2 SYDVKM. V shed 7 bases, J shed 2 bases, and the junction held 9 bases outside the gene matches. The CDR3 length is 15 residues. The CDR3 bases are TGTGCCAGCACCGTGACAGGGTCCCTCACAGATACGCAGTATTTT. This translates into CASTVTGSLTDTQYF. Full variable domain (outside the CDR3, taken from reference TRBV28 and TRBJ2-3): DVKVTQSSRYLVKRTGEKVFLECVQDMDHENMFWYRQDPGLGLRLIYFSYDVKMKEKGDIPEGYSVSREKKERFSLILESASTNQTSMYLCASTVTGSLTDTQYFGPGTRLTVL.

The rearrangement links TRBV28 to TRBJ1-3; 10 positions agree with TRBD1. Germline V CDR1 and CDR2: MDHEN, SYDVKM. The CDR3 loop spans 15 amino acids. Trimming took 5 bases from V and 8 from J; bases not matched to a gene: 9. CDR3 bases: TGTGCCAGCAGTACCGGGACAGGGGTTTTAGACACCATATATTTT. The encoded protein is CASSTGTGVLDTIYF.

The genes are TRBV5-1 and TRBJ2-2, with 13 bases matching TRBD2. The CDR3 totals 16 residues. CDR1 is SGHRS, CDR2 YFSETQ, per germline. The trim removed 4 bases at V and 7 bases at J, leaving 7 bases unmatched. The CDR3 nucleotides are TGCGCCAGCAGCCCGAGGACTAGCGGGAGTGGCGGGGAGCTGTTTTTT. It yields the protein CASSPRTSGSGGELFF.

This chain joins TRBV19 and TRBJ2-3; 7 nucleotides match TRBD2. Per germline, CDR1 LNHDA and CDR2 SQIVND (reference sequence). V trimming: 5 bases; J trimming: 6 bases; junction bases outside the gene matches: 5. This CDR3 has 13 amino acids. This CDR3 reads CASSGEGADTQYF. CDR3 bases: TGTGCCAGTAGTGGGGAGGGTGCCGATACGCAGTATTTT.

CDR3 sequence reads: CASSLLFTSNQPQHF. The CDR3 DNA sequence: TGTGCCAGCAGTCTTCTATTTACCAGCAATCAGCCCCAGCATTTT. The rearrangement joins TRBV28 to TRBJ1-5; D is ambiguous. The CDR3 totals 15 residues. Trimming took 5 bases from V and 1 from J, leaving 12 bases between them. The germline gives CDR1 MDHEN, CDR2 SYDVKM.

This chain connects TRBV5-1 to TRBJ1-1; 8 positions agree with TRBD1. The length of the CDR3 is 15 residues. V lost 3 bases to trimming and J lost 2 bases; unmatched junction nucleotides: 6. Germline-derived CDR1 and CDR2 are SGHRS and YFSETQ. CDR3 loop: CASSYAGGGNTEAFF. CDR3 nucleotides: TGCGCCAGCAGCTACGCAGGGGGCGGTAACACTGAAGCTTTCTTT.

This chain uses TRBV7-9 with TRBJ1-1; D may be TRBD1 (6 bases). Germline V gene lookup returns CDR1 SEHNR and CDR2 FQNEAQ (reference sequence). CDR3 length: 14 residues. Trimming removed 7 bases at V and 2 bases at J, with 14 bases between. The CDR3: CASNYQGGNTEAFF. The CDR3, as DNA: TGTGCCAGCAACTACCAAGGGGGAAACACTGAAGCTTTCTTT. Supplemented by reference TRBV7-9 and TRBJ1-1, the full variable domain reads DTGVSQNPRHKITKRGQNVTFRCDPISEHNRLYWYRQTLGQGPEFLTYFQNEAQLEKSRLLSDRFSAERPKGSFSTLEIQRTEQGDSAMYLCASNYQGGNTEAFFGQGTRLTVV.

The chain couples TRBV5-1 to TRBJ1-2; no clear D. The CDR3 is 15 amino acids. V dropped 4 bases and J dropped 8 bases, with 21 bases sitting between them. Per germline, CDR1 SGHRS and CDR2 YFSETQ. The CDR3 bases are TGCGCCAGCAGCATACACCCTACCGGTTTGGAGGGCTACACCTTC. This codes for CASSIHPTGLEGYTF.

V usage is TRBV2 and J usage is TRBJ1-5, with 8 bases lining up with TRBD1. CDR1 is SNHLY, CDR2 FYNNEI, per germline. The V and J ends lost 7 bases and 3 bases, in that order; junction bases with no gene match: 14. CDR3 length: 17 residues. The CDR3: CASTLGTGRANNQPQHF. The CDR3 DNA is TGTGCCAGCACCCTAGGGACAGGAAGGGCGAACAATCAGCCCCAGCATTTT.